The 20 T cell receptor beta chains below were found in one sample sequenced in a study of T cells in tuberculosis. The table came from immunoSEQ multiplex PCR; TCRdb's copy has only in-frame clones and leaves some out. The sample shows about 30,000 clones, about 91% of them seen only once. Time point reported: new active TB diagnosis, blood taken before or within 7 days of starting treatment. Sample: PBMCs, taken at tuberculosis diagnosis. The source of these receptors is an adult with tuberculosis.

The chain's CDR3 is CASSSQGGSFDEQYF. CDR3 coding DNA: TGTGCCAGCAGTTCCCAGGGAGGGAGCTTCGACGAGCAGTACTTC. This chain uses TRBV28 with TRBJ2-7, with 7 bases identical to TRBD2. Germline CDR1 reads MDHEN; CDR2 reads SYDVKM. The CDR3 is 15 amino acids. V lost 4 bases and J lost 5; bases outside the gene matches: 11.

The rearrangement uses TRBV5-1 and TRBJ1-4; 12 nucleotides line up with TRBD1. Trimming took 3 bases from V and 8 from J; bases not matched to a gene: 8. CDR1 and CDR2 (germline): SGHRS, YFSETQ. The CDR3 has 16 residues. The chain's CDR3 is CASSSGTGGGREKLFF. The CDR3 coding sequence is TGCGCCAGCAGCTCCGGGACAGGGGGCGGTCGAGAAAAACTGTTTTTT.

The V gene is TRBV19, the J gene TRBJ2-7; maybe TRBD1 (5 bases). In germline, CDR1 is LNHDA, CDR2 SQIVND (reference sequence). Trimming pared 0 bases from V and 9 bases from J, leaving 12 bases between. The length of the CDR3 is 13 residues. The CDR3 nucleotides are TGTGCCAGTAGTATAGAGAAGGGGCATTTGCAGTACTTC. The encoded protein is CASSIEKGHLQYF. The full variable domain, with the rest looked up from reference TRBV19 and TRBJ2-7, is DGGITQSPKYLFRKEGQNVTLSCEQNLNHDAMYWYRQDPGQGLRLIYYSQIVNDFQKGDIAEGYSVSREKKESFPLTVTSAQKNPTAFYLCASSIEKGHLQYFGPGTRLTVT.

The J gene is TRBJ2-7, the V gene TRBV4-1; 12 bases are shared with TRBD2. After removal of 4 bases from V and 3 bases from J, the junction contained 7 bases not matched to a gene. This CDR3 is 16 amino acids long. Looked up from germline, CDR1 is MGHRA and CDR2 is YSYEKL. The CDR3 spells CASSLRLAGAYYEQYF. DNA of the CDR3: TGCGCCAGCAGCCTGAGACTAGCGGGAGCCTACTACGAGCAGTACTTC.

This clone was counted once. The chain has TRBV15 and TRBJ2-2; 12 bases are a match to TRBD2. The J segment lost 4 bases and the V segment lost 0 bases, leaving 3 bases of the junction unmatched. This CDR3 comprises 17 residues. The germline gives CDR1 LNHNV, CDR2 YYDKDF (reference sequence). CDR3 DNA: TGTGCCACCAGCAGAGATGGGGGACTAGCGGGCACCGGGGAGCTGTTTTTT. It yields the protein CATSRDGGLAGTGELFF. The whole variable domain, filled in from reference TRBV15 and TRBJ2-2, reads DAMVIQNPRYQVTQFGKPVTLSCSQTLNHNVMYWYQQKSSQAPKLLFHYYDKDFNNEADTPDNFQSRRPNTSFCFLDIRSPGLGDTAMYLCATSRDGGLAGTGELFFGEGSRLTVL.

The CDR3 here is CAISESAGGATDTQYF. The CDR3 DNA reads TGTGCCATCAGTGAGTCGGCCGGGGGGGCCACAGATACGCAGTATTTT. The chain uses TRBV10-3 and TRBJ2-3, with 8 positions matching TRBD2. Trimming cost V 0 bases and J 2 bases; bases outside gene matches: 4. The CDR3 has 16 residues. Germline V gene lookup returns CDR1 ENHRY and CDR2 SYGVKD.

The chain links TRBV7-3 to TRBJ2-1; D ambiguous. The CDR3 is 13 residues long. V lost 5 bases and J 10 bases, leaving 15 bases between the germline ends. Germline V gene data show CDR1 as SGHTA and CDR2 as FQGTGA. The CDR3 sequence: CASSPRWVAEQFF. CDR3 sequence (DNA): TGTGCCAGCAGCCCCAGGTGGGTCGCCGAGCAGTTCTTC.

This clone was picked up a small number of times. The chain is built from TRBV2 and TRBJ2-1; 7 bases match TRBD2. V lost 1 base, J lost 5 bases, and 5 bases stayed unmatched. This CDR3 is 15 amino acids long. Germline CDR1 is SNHLY and CDR2 is FYNNEI. In nucleotides, the CDR3 is TGTGCCAGCAGTGAAGGGCTAGCGGAGAACAATGAGCAGTTCTTC. It codes for CASSEGLAENNEQFF.

This sequence joins TRBV25-1 and TRBJ2-2; 7 nucleotides line up with TRBD2. This CDR3 is built from 17 residues. The V and J ends lost 3 bases and 1 base, in that order; junction bases with no gene match: 8. Germline values: CDR1 MGHDK, CDR2 SYGVNS. The CDR3 here is CASSDFTGGLNTGELFF. The CDR3 coding sequence is TGTGCCAGCAGTGATTTTACGGGGGGACTGAACACCGGGGAGCTGTTTTTT.

The gene calls are TRBV27 and TRBJ1-6; 10 nucleotides agree with TRBD1. There are 15 residues in the CDR3. The germline CDR1 and CDR2 sequences are MNHEY and SMNVEV (reference sequence). V was clipped by 5 bases and J by 9 bases; unmatched bases: 7. Here the CDR3 DNA reads TGTGCCAGCAGTCCCCGGGACAGGGGTAGTTCACCCCTCCACTTT. Its protein product is CASSPRDRGSSPLHF.

The rearrangement uses TRBV14 and TRBJ2-7, with TRBD1 as a possible D gene (5 bases). V was trimmed by 4 bases and J by 6 bases, leaving 13 bases between them. The germline gives CDR1 SGHDN, CDR2 FVKESK. The CDR3 totals 13 residues. Here the CDR3 DNA reads TGTGCCAGCAGCCCCCAGGGCTCCGGCGAGCAGTACTTC. Its translation is CASSPQGSGEQYF.

V is TRBV6-5 and J is TRBJ1-2, with 8 positions matching TRBD1. This CDR3 contains 16 residues. Germline V gene sequence: CDR1 MNHEY, CDR2 SVGAGI. Losses at the gene ends were 2 bases for V and 4 bases for J; bases not matched to a gene: 9. The CDR3 loop is CASSYGSGGNRYGYTF. DNA of the CDR3: TGTGCCAGCAGTTACGGTTCAGGGGGCAACCGCTATGGCTACACCTTC.

This chain links TRBV9 with TRBJ1-4; weak D call: TRBD1 (5 bases). V lost 3 bases to trimming and J lost 7 bases, with 16 bases between them. The germline V gene encodes CDR1 SGDLS and CDR2 YYNGEE. The CDR3 extends over 15 amino acids. The CDR3 protein is CASSGGVGLVEKLFF. Written as DNA, the CDR3 is TGTGCCAGCAGCGGGGGAGTGGGACTAGTTGAAAAACTGTTTTTT.

The chain joins TRBV6-5 to TRBJ2-7, with 7 bases matching TRBD1. This CDR3 contains 12 residues. Germline CDR1 and CDR2: MNHEY and SVGAGI. With V trimmed by 4 bases and J by 5 bases, 2 bases remained unmatched. CDR3 amino acids: CASSSQGHEQYF. CDR3 coding DNA: TGTGCCAGCAGTTCACAGGGGCACGAGCAGTACTTC.

This sequence joins TRBV2 and TRBJ1-2, with 9 bases identical to TRBD1. CDR3 size: 16 residues. Trimming removed 6 bases from V and 4 bases from J; junction bases left unmatched: 12. The germline V gene encodes CDR1 SNHLY and CDR2 FYNNEI. Here the CDR3 reads CASSESNPGQGYGYTF. CDR3 DNA sequence: TGTGCCAGCAGCGAATCAAACCCGGGACAGGGCTATGGCTACACCTTC.

This chain joins TRBV11-2 and TRBJ1-4; D possibly corresponds to TRBD1 (6 bases). The CDR3 is 15 amino acids. The V gene lost 5 bases and the J gene lost 8 bases, with 18 bases spanning the gap. Germline V gives CDR1 SGHAT, CDR2 FQNNGV. In DNA, the CDR3 is TGTGCCAGCAGCACCTTCGGGGGGGCTTTGGAAAAACTGTTTTTT. Its protein is CASSTFGGALEKLFF.

The J gene is TRBJ2-1, the V gene TRBV19; 11 nucleotides agree with TRBD2. V shed 1 base and J 6 bases; nucleotides not matched to a gene: 5. The CDR3 has 16 residues. The germline CDR1 and CDR2 sequences are LNHDA and SQIVND (reference sequence). CDR3 amino acids: CASSIAGSGRANEQFF. CDR3 bases: TGTGCCAGTAGTATAGCGGGTAGCGGGAGGGCCAATGAGCAGTTCTTC.

This clone has a handful of counts. The chain carries TRBV10-1 and TRBJ2-1; 9 nucleotides line up with TRBD2. Germline-derived CDR1 and CDR2 are WNHNN and SYGVQD (reference sequence). The CDR3 covers 15 residues. Trimming at V came to 2 bases and at J to 9 bases, leaving 8 bases not matched to a gene. The CDR3 DNA follows: TGCGCCAGCAGTGAGGGTGCTAGCGGGAATAGTGAGCAGTTCTTC. Protein sequence: CASSEGASGNSEQFF.

This chain links TRBV28 with TRBJ2-3; 8 bases are a match to TRBD2. This CDR3 comprises 15 residues. V was pared by 4 bases and J by 6 bases, with 9 bases of the junction left unmatched. The germline gives CDR1 MDHEN, CDR2 SYDVKM. CDR3 sequence: CASSSRGLGRDTQYF. CDR3 DNA sequence: TGTGCCAGCAGTTCCAGGGGACTAGGTCGGGATACGCAGTATTTT.

Only one count was recorded for this clone. This chain links TRBV6-1 with TRBJ1-2; 7 nucleotides line up with TRBD1. After removal of 2 bases from V and 7 bases from J, the junction contained 13 bases not matched to a gene. Germline V gene data show CDR1 as MNHNS and CDR2 as SASEGT. This CDR3 spans 16 amino acids. CDR3 bases: TGTGCCAGCAGTGAAATTTCGATTGGAGGGGGCGGTGGCTACACCTTC. It encodes CASSEISIGGGGGYTF.